This T cell receptor (beta chain) comes out of a study of OX40 agonist ivuxolimab in advanced cancers. Study in general: Patients treated during dose escalation were battling hepatocellular carcinoma, melanoma, renal cell or head and neck cancer.

At cycle 4 day 1, cycle 7 day 1, and baseline, blood was sampled. Germline V lookup: CDR1 SGHRS, CDR2 YFSETQ. V shed 4 bases and J shed 8 bases, with 13 bases lying between them. The CDR3 has 13 residues. Generated by immunoSEQ multiplex PCR, the TCRdb table keeps only in-frame clones and is missing some. The repertoire holds tens of thousands of clones, around four fifths seen once, with approximately 2.3% in the top ten. The sequence derives from an adult with an advanced solid tumor such as melanoma, head and neck, liver or kidney cancer. The source was CD4+ or CD8+ T cells sorted from blood, collected in a trial of the OX40 agonist ivuxolimab. V gene TRBV5-1 combines with J gene TRBJ2-4; the D gene is possibly TRBD2 (6 bases). The DNA for the CDR3 is TGCGCCAGCAGCCTCGGAGGCGGGGACATTCAGTACTTC. It codes for CASSLGGGDIQYF.